The 26 T cell receptor beta chains below were found in one sample sequenced in a study of breast tumors, draining lymph nodes, adjacent tissues. TCRdb processed the multiplex PCR reads anew with MiXCR; each CDR3 protein has one entry. The sample holds some 130,000 distinct CDR3 sequences, 15% to 20% seen once. Axillary draining lymph nodes of breast cancer patients supplied the node samples. The specimen was axillary lymph node tissue. These receptors came from a female donor with breast cancer. Some clones in this sample may be carry-over from other donors' samples.

In its sample, this clonotype was seen many times. The rearrangement links TRBV7-9 to TRBJ1-3; D is ambiguous. This CDR3 has 14 residues. Germline lookup yields CDR1 SEHNR and CDR2 FQNEAQ (reference sequence). The V end was cut by 7 bases, the J end by 8 bases, with 18 bases between. The CDR3 nucleotides read TGTGCCAGCACCCCGCCCCGGATACGAGACACCATATATTTT. It codes for CASTPPRIRDTIYF.

This clonotype came up many times. V is TRBV20-1 and J is TRBJ2-1, with D possibly TRBD2 on 6 matching bases. The CDR3 has 15 residues. The V end lost 3 bases, the J end lost 1 base, and 13 bases lay between the germline ends. Germline CDR1 and CDR2: DFQATT and SNEGSKA (reference sequence). CDR3 sequence (DNA): TGCAGTGCTAGGACTAGGCAGGTTTCCTACAATGAGCAGTTCTTC. Translated, it gives CSARTRQVSYNEQFF.

Notes on this clonotype: A much larger clone differs by one base, so this may be a read error. The chain employs TRBV10-3 and TRBJ2-2; TRBD2 might be the D (6 bases). V lost 0 bases, J lost 2 bases, and 10 bases lay in between. This CDR3 has 16 amino acids. Germline V gives CDR1 ENHRY, CDR2 SYGVKD. DNA for the CDR3: TGTGCCATCAGTGAGTCCTTCGGGAGAAACACCGGGGAGCTGTTTTTT. This encodes CAISESFGRNTGELFF.

This clonotype has at least ten counts. The chain combines TRBV5-8 with TRBJ2-7; unclear D gene. In germline, CDR1 is SGHTS, CDR2 YDEGEE. There are 12 residues in the CDR3. Trimming took off 4 bases at V and 3 bases at J, with 8 bases between the two ends. CDR3 sequence: CASSHQNYEQYF. CDR3 coding DNA: TGTGCCAGCAGCCATCAAAACTACGAGCAGTACTTC.

Remarks on this clonotype: A much bigger clone sits one base away, suggesting this may be a read error. The J gene is TRBJ2-3, the V gene TRBV5-6; TRBD2 matches 9 bases. Germline V gene lookup returns CDR1 SGHDT and CDR2 YYEEEE. Trimming took 6 bases from V and 14 from J; bases not matched to a gene: 19. The CDR3 has 15 residues. In DNA form, the CDR3 reads TGTGCCAGCACCAAGCGGGGGGCCATTCTCTTGGCGCGGTATTTT. Its protein is CASTKRGAILLARYF. The variable domain in full, with the rest retrieved from reference TRBV5-6 and TRBJ2-3, is DAGVTQSPTHLIKTRGQQVTLRCSPKSGHDTVSWYQQALGQGPQFIFQYYEEEERQRGNFPDRFSGHQFPNYSSELNVNALLLGDSALYLCASTKRGAILLARYFGPGTRLTVL.

The CDR3 is CASSLGVVGEQFF. The CDR3 nucleotides read TGTGCCAGTAGTTTAGGAGTCGTTGGTGAGCAGTTCTTC. This chain uses TRBV19 with TRBJ2-1; D gene unclear. The V gene's germline CDR1 is LNHDA and CDR2 SQIVND (reference sequence). CDR3 length: 13 amino acids. The V end was cut by 5 bases, the J end by 9 bases, with 14 bases between.

This clonotype was seen repeatedly, ten times or more. This chain links TRBV7-9 with TRBJ1-5; 9 positions agree with TRBD1. The CDR3 is 12 residues long. Germline values: CDR1 SEHNR, CDR2 FQNEAQ (reference sequence). V lost 4 bases, J lost 12 bases, and 4 bases stayed unmatched. The CDR3 spells CASSWTGEDQHF. The CDR3 DNA sequence: TGTGCCAGCAGCTGGACAGGGGAGGACCAGCATTTT.

The sample holds a few counts of this clonotype. CDR3 in DNA: TGTGCCAGCAGCTCCCCCCGACAGGGGAGTAAAGATACGCAGTATTTT. This translates into CASSSPRQGSKDTQYF. This chain uses TRBV11-2 with TRBJ2-3; 8 nucleotides line up with TRBD1. The germline V gene has CDR1 SGHAT and CDR2 FQNNGV. J gave up 5 bases and V 4 bases, and 11 bases lay outside the gene matches. This CDR3 is 16 amino acids long.

This clonotype was observed many times. The chain is built from TRBV10-1 and TRBJ2-1, with a possible D match to TRBD2 (5 bases). V shed 8 bases and J shed 4 bases, with 12 bases lying between them. In germline, CDR1 is WNHNN, CDR2 SYGVQD (reference sequence). The CDR3 covers 13 residues. This CDR3 is CASGGFEYNEQFF. CDR3 coding DNA: TGCGCCAGCGGCGGGTTCGAGTACAATGAGCAGTTCTTC.

In this sample, this clonotype turned up many times. This rearrangement joins TRBV7-2 to TRBJ1-5; D is unresolved. CDR3 size: 15 residues. In germline, CDR1 is SGHTA, CDR2 FQGNSA. Trimming shortened V by 2 bases and J by 7 bases, and 15 bases separated the two germline ends. CDR3 DNA: TGTGCCAGCAGCTTAAGTACCTCCCCCAACCAGCCCCAGCATTTT. Protein sequence: CASSLSTSPNQPQHF.

The table lists this clonotype with a few counts. The chain is built from TRBV27 and TRBJ1-3; the D gene is possibly TRBD1 (5 bases). This CDR3 region has 16 residues. V lost 8 bases and J lost 0, with 17 bases in between. The germline V gene has CDR1 MNHEY and CDR2 SMNVEV (reference sequence). The CDR3: CASGPYPGISGNTIYF. In nucleotides, the CDR3 is TGTGCCAGCGGCCCGTATCCAGGGATCTCTGGAAACACCATATATTTT.

This clonotype was seen many times. V is TRBV5-1 and J is TRBJ2-5; 7 bases map to TRBD1. Germline V gene lookup returns CDR1 SGHRS and CDR2 YFSETQ. The CDR3 is 13 amino acids. Trimming at V came to 4 bases and at J to 5 bases, leaving 5 bases not matched to a gene. The CDR3: CASSQGVGETQYF. The CDR3, as DNA: TGCGCCAGCAGCCAGGGGGTAGGGGAGACCCAGTACTTC.

As for this clonotype: A much larger clone sits a single nucleotide away, making a read error possible. The missing conserved phenylalanine or tryptophan at the end of this CDR3 makes a read error likely. The chain couples TRBV20-1 to TRBJ2-3; 9 bases map to TRBD2. V shed 3 bases, J shed 7 bases, and the junction held 11 bases outside the gene matches. The germline CDR1 and CDR2 sequences are DFQATT and SNEGSKA (reference sequence). The CDR3 totals 15 residues. This CDR3 is CSASSGTSRTHTQYL. The CDR3 DNA reads TGCAGTGCTAGCTCCGGGACTAGCAGAACCCATACGCAGTATCTT.

This clonotype was seen many times. The V call is TRBV2, the J call TRBJ1-2, with 8 bases lining up with TRBD1. Germline V lookup: CDR1 SNHLY, CDR2 FYNNEI. The CDR3 consists of 17 residues. Trimming removed 3 bases from V and 0 bases from J; junction bases left unmatched: 9. CDR3 coding DNA: TGTGCCAGCAGTGAGGTACAAGGACAGGGTACTAACTATGGCTACACCTTC. It yields the protein CASSEVQGQGTNYGYTF. The entire variable domain, with the rest obtained from reference TRBV2 and TRBJ1-2, is as follows: EPEVTQTPSHQVTQMGQEVILRCVPISNHLYFYWYRQILGQKVEFLVSFYNNEISEKSEIFDDQFSVERPDGSNFTLKIRSTKLEDSAMYFCASSEVQGQGTNYGYTFGSGTRLTVV.

A word on this clonotype: Since a much larger clone is just one base distant, this may be a read error. This chain joins TRBV5-1 and TRBJ2-3; D ambiguous. Trimming removed 4 bases from V and 2 bases from J, with 14 bases in between. This CDR3 spans 15 amino acids. Germline lookup yields CDR1 SGHRS and CDR2 YFSETQ. The CDR3 DNA sequence: TGCGCCAGCAGCCCCCACGGGCCTACCACAGATACGCAGTATTTT. Residues: CASSPHGPTTDTQYF.

The sample holds many counts of this clonotype. CDR3 sequence (DNA): TGTGCCAGCAGCTCACAGGGGCGGGGGGAGCTGTTTTTT. It encodes CASSSQGRGELFF. The genes are TRBV7-3 and TRBJ2-2; TRBD1 matches at 7 bases. The germline V gene has CDR1 SGHTA and CDR2 FQGTGA. V was clipped by 4 bases and J by 8 bases; unmatched bases: 4. The CDR3 covers 13 residues.

Regarding this clonotype: The junction does not match germline at one end; this may be a read error. This rearrangement joins TRBV6-5 to TRBJ2-2, with D possibly TRBD2 on 5 matching bases. CDR1 MNHEY and CDR2 SVGAGI come from the germline V gene. The length of the CDR3 is 14 residues. The CDR3: CASTSPVNTGELVF. In DNA, the CDR3 is TGTGCCAGCACTAGTCCGGTGAACACCGGGGAGCTGGTTTTT.

A remark on this clonotype: This may be a read error: a much more frequent sequence differs by one nucleotide. This chain links TRBV7-3 with TRBJ2-3; D unclear. The CDR3 consists of 13 residues. Germline V gene sequence: CDR1 SGHTA, CDR2 FQGTGA. CDR3 sequence (DNA): TGTGTCAGCAGCTTAAGTATGGCAGATACGCAGTATTTT. Translated, it gives CVSSLSMADTQYF. Full variable domain (missing parts from reference TRBV7-3 and TRBJ2-3): GAGVSQTPSNKVTEKGKYVELRCDPISGHTALYWYRQSLGQGPEFLIYFQGTGAADDSGLPNDRFFAVRPEGSVSTLKIQRTERGDSAVYLCVSSLSMADTQYFGPGTRLTVL.

A word on this clonotype: A much larger clone lies one base from this, so it may be a read error. V usage is TRBV27 and J usage is TRBJ1-6; D gene ambiguous. Trimming left V 3 bases short and J 6 bases short, with 6 bases between. The CDR3 covers 13 residues. CDR1 is MNHEY, CDR2 SMNVEV, per germline (reference sequence). In DNA form, the CDR3 reads TGTGCCAGCAGTTTGAGACTTAATTCACCCCTCCACTTT. Its translation: CASSLRLNSPLHF.

This clonotype was found many times. The rearrangement uses TRBV6-4 and TRBJ2-7; 9 bases are a match to TRBD2. Unmatched junction bases numbered 9, after V lost 9 bases and J lost 6 bases. CDR1 and CDR2 (germline): MRHNA, SNTAGT. The CDR3 has 13 amino acids. In DNA, the CDR3 is TGTGCCAGTAAGGGACTAGCTGCCGGCGAGCAGTACTTC. Translated: CASKGLAAGEQYF.

As concerns this clonotype: A much larger clone lies one base from this, so it may be a read error. The chain uses TRBV9 and TRBJ2-2; 8 bases match TRBD2. Germline CDR1 is SGDLS and CDR2 is YYNGEE. The trim removed 4 bases at V and 5 bases at J, leaving 10 bases unmatched. This CDR3 is built from 16 residues. The CDR3 reads CASSSRLLAETGELFF. Here the CDR3 DNA reads TGTGCCAGCAGCTCTCGCCTACTAGCGGAAACCGGGGAGCTGTTTTTT.

This clonotype occurred a few times. The rearrangement links TRBV7-3 to TRBJ2-3; the match to TRBD2 covers 8 bases. This CDR3 comprises 16 residues. CDR1 and CDR2 (germline): SGHTA, FQGTGA. Germline trimming cut 5 bases from V and 4 bases from J; bases unmatched to any gene: 11. The CDR3 is CASSPHGGAESDTQYF. CDR3 bases: TGTGCCAGCAGCCCCCACGGGGGGGCCGAGTCAGATACGCAGTATTTT.

This clonotype was observed many times. V usage is TRBV20-1 and J usage is TRBJ2-1, with D possibly matching TRBD1 (5 bases). In germline, CDR1 is DFQATT, CDR2 SNEGSKA (reference sequence). There are 13 residues in the CDR3. Trimming removed 5 bases from V and 12 bases from J, with 20 bases in between. The DNA of the CDR3 is TGCAGTGCTCCGTTGACAGTTGGGAAGGGGCAGTTCTTC. Translation: CSAPLTVGKGQFF.

On this clonotype: One base away lies a much larger clone, so this may be a sequencing read error. V is TRBV12-3 or TRBV12-4 and J is TRBJ1-5; D is ambiguous. Between the trimmed V and J ends, which lost 4 bases and 3 bases, there was a span of 10 bases. This CDR3 has 14 amino acids. CDR3 bases: TGTGCCAGCAGTTCCGGAGTAGCCAATCAGCCCCAGCATTTT. Protein: CASSSGVANQPQHF.

This clonotype was seen repeatedly, ten times or more. The chain combines TRBV15 with TRBJ2-7, with TRBD2 matching 9 bases. This CDR3 contains 13 residues. The germline gives CDR1 LNHNV, CDR2 YYDKDF (reference sequence). With 3 bases clipped from V and 4 bases from J, the junction kept 1 base outside the gene matches. CDR3 DNA: TGTGCCACCAGCAGGACTAGCGGTTACGAGCAGTACTTC. Translation: CATSRTSGYEQYF. Using reference TRBV15 and TRBJ2-7 for the parts outside the CDR3, the full variable domain is DAMVIQNPRYQVTQFGKPVTLSCSQTLNHNVMYWYQQKSSQAPKLLFHYYDKDFNNEADTPDNFQSRRPNTSFCFLDIRSPGLGDTAMYLCATSRTSGYEQYFGPGTRLTVT.

This clonotype showed up many times. The CDR3 sequence is CASSPLDSSENTIYF. The CDR3 DNA follows: TGTGCCAGCTCACCATTGGACAGTTCAGAAAACACCATATATTTT. The V gene is TRBV18, the J gene TRBJ1-3, with D tentatively TRBD1 (6 bases). Germline values: CDR1 KGHSH, CDR2 LQKENI. There are 15 residues in the CDR3. Trimming took off 2 bases at V and 6 bases at J, with 14 bases between the two ends.